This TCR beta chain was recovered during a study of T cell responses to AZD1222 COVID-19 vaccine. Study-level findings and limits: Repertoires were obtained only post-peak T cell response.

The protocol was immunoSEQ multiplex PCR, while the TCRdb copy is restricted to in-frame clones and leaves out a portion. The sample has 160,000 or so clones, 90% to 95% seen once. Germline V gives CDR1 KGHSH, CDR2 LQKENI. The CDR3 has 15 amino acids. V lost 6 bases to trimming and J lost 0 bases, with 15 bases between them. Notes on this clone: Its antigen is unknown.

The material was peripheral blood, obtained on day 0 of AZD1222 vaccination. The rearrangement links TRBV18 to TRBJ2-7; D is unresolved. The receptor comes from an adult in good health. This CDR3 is CASSPKQQSSYEQYF. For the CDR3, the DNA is TGTGCCAGCTCCCCCAAACAACAGAGCTCCTACGAGCAGTACTTC.